One and the same sample provided the 20 T cell receptor beta chains below, sequenced in a study of cytomegalovirus exposure and HLA in healthy donors (dated by TCRdb to the late 2010s). Libraries were made using the immunoSEQ multiplex PCR assay. A mixture of 60 forward primers for TCR Vbeta segments and 13 reverse primers for TCR Jbeta segments was used in the multiplex PCR. In TCRdb, the immuneACCESS table is reduced to in-frame sequences with V and J assigned. These tables do not hold every clone; where another copy was compared, an unresolved V gene accounts for under half, and the others remain unexplained. The sample records approximately 170,000 clones, 68% of which are singletons. Roughly 4.4% of the sample is in the top ten clones. Input material: PBMCs. These receptors originate from a woman aged 18-29 years in good health and CMV-seropositive.

The gene calls are TRBV5-1 and TRBJ1-2, with D possibly TRBD1 on 6 matching bases. The CDR3 has 15 amino acids. In germline, CDR1 is SGHRS, CDR2 YFSETQ. Trimming left V 1 base short and J 5 bases short, with 15 bases between. The CDR3 loop reads CASSLRGGETYGYTF. CDR3 DNA: TGCGCCAGCAGCTTGAGAGGGGGGGAAACATATGGCTACACCTTC.

The V and J genes are TRBV30 and TRBJ1-1; D may be TRBD1 (6 bases). The CDR3 loop spans 12 amino acids. Trimming pared 1 base from V and 10 bases from J, leaving 13 bases between. Germline V gene sequence: CDR1 GTSNPN, CDR2 SVGIG (reference sequence). In nucleotides, the CDR3 is TGTGCCTGGAGTGGCTCCACAGGGAGAGCTTTCTTT. This gives the protein CAWSGSTGRAFF.

V and J are TRBV27 and TRBJ2-7, with 10 bases matching TRBD1. Germline trimming cut 5 bases from V and 2 bases from J; bases unmatched to any gene: 3. The CDR3 contains 14 residues. Germline assignment: CDR1 MNHEY and CDR2 SMNVEV (reference sequence). CDR3 DNA sequence: TGTGCCAGCAGTCAAGGACAGGGGGCCTACGAGCAGTACTTC. It specifies CASSQGQGAYEQYF.

A note on this clone: Within the sample, other DNA sequences also encode this same CDR3. The chain recombines TRBV6-5 with TRBJ1-1; 7 bases line up with TRBD1. In germline, CDR1 is MNHEY, CDR2 SVGAGI. V gave up 0 bases and J gave up 3 bases; unmatched junction bases: 7. This CDR3 is built from 16 residues. The CDR3, as DNA: TGTGCCAGCAGTTACTCATCTTCAGGGGGTGACACTGAAGCTTTCTTT. This codes for CASSYSSSGGDTEAFF.

The table lists this clone with a few counts. This chain joins TRBV4-1 and TRBJ2-1; D gene unclear. CDR3 size: 12 residues. Germline V gene sequence: CDR1 MGHRA, CDR2 YSYEKL. Trimming left V 2 bases short and J 10 bases short, with 9 bases between. CDR3 residues: CASSQPSGEQFF. For the CDR3, the DNA is TGCGCCAGCAGCCAACCCTCCGGGGAGCAGTTCTTC.

Only one count was recorded for this clone. The chain couples TRBV5-4 to TRBJ1-1, with D perhaps matching TRBD1 (5 bases). The CDR3 is 15 amino acids. CDR1 SGHNT and CDR2 YYREEE come from the germline V gene (reference sequence). Deletions cut 6 bases from V and 4 bases from J, with 19 bases between. CDR3 nucleotides: TGTGCCAGCAATACGCAGGGCAAAAGAGTCACTGAAGCTTTCTTT. Amino acids: CASNTQGKRVTEAFF.

V usage is TRBV4-3 and J usage is TRBJ2-3; maybe TRBD2 (6 bases). The germline V gene has CDR1 LGHNA and CDR2 YSLEER. The CDR3 sequence is 17 residues long. Trimming shortened V by 0 bases and J by 4 bases, and 17 bases separated the two germline ends. CDR3 protein: CASSQEGDWVTPDTQYF. CDR3 sequence (DNA): TGCGCCAGCAGCCAAGAGGGGGACTGGGTCACCCCAGATACGCAGTATTTT.

The chain is built from TRBV28 and TRBJ1-5; D remains ambiguous. The V gene lost 2 bases and the J gene lost 9 bases, with 17 bases spanning the gap. CDR1 is MDHEN and CDR2 is SYDVKM in the germline V gene. The CDR3 consists of 15 residues. The CDR3 DNA is TGTGCCAGCAGTTTAGCAGGAAAGACGGTCTGGCCCCAGCATTTT. The encoded protein is CASSLAGKTVWPQHF.

This clone has just a few counts. This sequence joins TRBV18 and TRBJ1-1, with 7 bases that match TRBD1. CDR3 length equals 16 residues. Germline V gene lookup returns CDR1 KGHSH and CDR2 LQKENI. Trimming cost V 6 bases and J 7 bases; bases outside gene matches: 17. The CDR3 DNA sequence: TGTGCCAGCTCGTACCGAACAGGGGCGGACAATGATGAAGCTTTCTTT. Translation gives CASSYRTGADNDEAFF.

In its sample, this clone was seen a few times. J is TRBJ2-3 and V is TRBV5-1; 7 positions agree with TRBD1. Per germline, CDR1 SGHRS and CDR2 YFSETQ. Trimming at V came to 9 bases and at J to 4 bases, leaving 11 bases not matched to a gene. This CDR3 has 14 residues. The CDR3, as DNA: TGCGCCACCTCACAGGGGTTTTGGGCAGATACGCAGTATTTT. Its protein is CATSQGFWADTQYF.

The genes are TRBV6-1 and TRBJ2-5; D is perhaps TRBD2 (5 bases). The germline V and J ends were trimmed by 0 bases and 11 bases, with 10 bases remaining between them. Germline V CDR1 and CDR2: MNHNS, SASEGT. There are 12 residues in the CDR3. The CDR3 is CASSEAAGEQYF. The DNA for the CDR3 is TGTGCCAGCAGTGAAGCGGCCGGGGAGCAGTACTTC.

The chain recombines TRBV27 with TRBJ1-6; D not resolved. The length of the CDR3 is 13 residues. Germline V lookup: CDR1 MNHEY, CDR2 SMNVEV (reference sequence). V was clipped by 4 bases and J by 5 bases, with 6 bases between them. The CDR3 nucleotides read TGTGCCAGCAGTTCCCCAAATAATTCACCCCTCCACTTT. It yields the protein CASSSPNNSPLHF.

The chain recombines TRBV5-1 with TRBJ2-2; D remains ambiguous. The CDR3 runs 15 residues. V was pared by 1 base and J by 4 bases, with 11 bases between. The germline gives CDR1 SGHRS, CDR2 YFSETQ. CDR3 region: CASSLSGFGTGELFF. The CDR3 region has the DNA TGCGCCAGCAGCTTGAGTGGTTTCGGCACCGGGGAGCTGTTTTTT.

The chain couples TRBV6-6 to TRBJ1-2, with 7 bases that match TRBD1. The V gene end was trimmed by 8 bases and the J gene end by 5 bases; junction bases not matched to a gene: 11. The germline V gene encodes CDR1 MNHNY and CDR2 SVGAGI (reference sequence). This CDR3 has 14 amino acids. The DNA for the CDR3 is TGTGCCAGCGAAAACAGGGGTGCCGTTTATGGCTACACCTTC. Amino acid sequence: CASENRGAVYGYTF.

The CDR3 DNA sequence: TGTGCCAGCAGCTGGGGGACTAGCGGGAGCACAGATACGCAGTATTTT. Protein: CASSWGTSGSTDTQYF. The rearrangement uses TRBV11-3 and TRBJ2-3, with 12 bases identical to TRBD2. Germline CDR1 SGHNT, CDR2 YENEEA. The CDR3 runs 16 residues. V dropped 4 bases and J dropped 0; count of bases not matched to a gene: 2.

This chain connects TRBV5-1 to TRBJ2-7, with TRBD1 identical over 10 bases. With V trimmed by 0 bases and J by 3 bases, 6 bases remained unmatched. Germline V gene sequence: CDR1 SGHRS, CDR2 YFSETQ. CDR3 length: 16 amino acids. In DNA form, the CDR3 reads TGCGCCAGCAGCTTGGAAACCGGGACAGGGGTCTACGAGCAGTACTTC. Translating gives CASSLETGTGVYEQYF.

Concerning this clone: This is likely a read error, given that the CDR3 carries no conserved phenylalanine or tryptophan at its end. This rearrangement joins TRBV5-1 to TRBJ1-1; maybe TRBD1 (5 bases). Trimming shortened V by 4 bases and J by 5 bases, and 18 bases separated the two germline ends. Germline values: CDR1 SGHRS, CDR2 YFSETQ. This CDR3 has 15 amino acids. This CDR3 reads CASSPRRGRGTEAFS. The CDR3 DNA follows: TGCGCCAGCAGCCCCCGGAGGGGTCGGGGAACTGAAGCTTTCTCT.

The sample holds a few counts of this clone. V gene TRBV18 combines with J gene TRBJ1-1; 7 bases are a match to TRBD1. Germline trimming cut 0 bases from V and 2 bases from J; bases unmatched to any gene: 6. Germline V gene data show CDR1 as KGHSH and CDR2 as LQKENI. This CDR3 is 16 amino acids long. CDR3 region: CASSPPPDRQNTEAFF. In nucleotides, the CDR3 is TGTGCCAGCTCACCACCCCCGGACAGGCAAAACACTGAAGCTTTCTTT.

This clone was observed a single time. The gene calls are TRBV2 and TRBJ2-5, with 7 nucleotides matching TRBD2. The CDR3 contains 15 residues. Per germline, CDR1 SNHLY and CDR2 FYNNEI. The junction had 13 bases not matched to a gene; V was cut back by 7 bases and J by 5 bases. The CDR3 coding sequence is TGTGCCAGCACCCGGGAGGCTAGCGGCGTGGAGACCCAGTACTTC. This encodes CASTREASGVETQYF.

This clone appeared once. A read error may produce the germline difference seen at one junction end. This chain links TRBV18 with TRBJ2-5; D perhaps matches TRBD2 (6 bases). CDR1 and CDR2 (germline): KGHSH, LQKENI. The CDR3 sequence is 12 residues long. The CDR3, as DNA: TGTGCCAGCTCCCAGTGGGTGGACGGACTAAACTTC. Translated, it gives CASSQWVDGLNF.